These 24 T cell receptor beta chains were all obtained from the same sample, sequenced in a study of blood T cells in healthy people across ages. It was with a sample-barcoded 5' primer and a J-beta primer mix that a second PCR of roughly 7 to 12 cycles was run. TCRdb called the 5' RACE reads again in MiXCR, with one record for every CDR3 protein. The sample contains around 1.7 million distinct CDR3 sequences, roughly 27% of which appear only once. The sequenced sample was blood. The source is a woman in her thirties in good health.

This clonotype occurred a few times. The chain couples TRBV4-3 to TRBJ2-1; possibly TRBD1 or TRBD2 for D (5 bases each). V was shortened by 1 base and J by 3 bases, with 16 bases between the two germline ends. This CDR3 region has 17 residues. CDR1 is LGHNA and CDR2 is YSLEER in the germline V gene. The CDR3 is CASSQGIRDGFYNEQFF. The CDR3 region has the DNA TGCGCCAGCAGCCAAGGAATCCGGGACGGTTTCTACAATGAGCAGTTCTTC.

This clonotype was observed at least ten times. V and J are TRBV12-5 and TRBJ2-7; a possible D gene is TRBD2 (5 bases). CDR1 is LGHNT, CDR2 FRNRAP, per germline. V shed 2 bases and J shed 5 bases, with 16 bases lying between them. The length of the CDR3 is 15 residues. CDR3 loop: CASGLWASPGNEQYF. The CDR3 bases are TGTGCTAGTGGTTTGTGGGCCTCACCGGGGAACGAGCAGTACTTC. The whole variable domain, filled in from reference TRBV12-5 and TRBJ2-7, reads DARVTQTPRHKVTEMGQEVTMRCQPILGHNTVFWYRQTMMQGLELLAYFRNRAPLDDSGMPKDRFSAEMPDATLATLKIQPSEPRDSAVYFCASGLWASPGNEQYFGPGTRLTVT.

This clonotype was counted ten times or more. The chain employs TRBV25-1 and TRBJ2-1; D may be TRBD1 (6 bases). V was clipped by 6 bases and J by 0 bases, with 12 bases between them. This CDR3 spans 15 amino acids. Germline CDR1 is MGHDK and CDR2 is SYGVNS. CDR3 coding DNA: TGTGCCAGCAGACAAACAGGGAGCTCCTACAATGAGCAGTTCTTC. Residues: CASRQTGSSYNEQFF.

This clonotype has more than one count but fewer than ten. This chain connects TRBV5-1 to TRBJ2-5, with D perhaps matching TRBD1 (7 bases). The CDR3 loop spans 16 amino acids. CDR1 is SGHRS, CDR2 YFSETQ, per germline. Deletions cut 2 bases from V and 2 bases from J, with 16 bases between. The CDR3 DNA follows: TGCGCCAGCAGCTTCTCCCAGGGGGGCCGGCAAGAGACCCAGTACTTC. Its protein is CASSFSQGGRQETQYF.

The CDR3 sequence: CASSQDVGSHQPQHF. The CDR3 coding sequence is TGCGCCAGCAGCCAAGATGTGGGTTCTCATCAGCCCCAGCATTTT. V gene TRBV4-3 combines with J gene TRBJ1-5; D uncertain. This CDR3 spans 15 amino acids. Germline assignment: CDR1 LGHNA and CDR2 YSLEER. The ends were cut back, 0 bases at V and 5 bases at J, with 11 bases in the middle.

V and J are TRBV4-3 and TRBJ2-1; 7 bases line up with TRBD2. The junction had 10 bases not matched to a gene; V was cut back by 5 bases and J by 6 bases. CDR1 and CDR2 from the germline V gene are LGHNA and YSLEER. The CDR3 has 15 amino acids. The CDR3 protein is CASSSTGTIINEQFF. In DNA form, the CDR3 reads TGCGCCAGCAGCAGTACCGGGACTATTATCAATGAGCAGTTCTTC.

A word on this clonotype: A read error may account for a junction end that differs from germline. The V call is TRBV6-6, the J call TRBJ2-1; 8 nucleotides agree with TRBD1. The CDR3 is made up of 16 amino acids. The germline V gene has CDR1 MNHNY and CDR2 SVGAGI (reference sequence). CDR3 protein: CTSSYEAGGAYDEQFF. The CDR3, as DNA: TGTACCAGCAGTTACGAGGCAGGGGGCGCCTACGATGAGCAGTTCTTC.

This clonotype was recorded a few times. One junction end does not reproduce the germline sequence, and a read error may be involved. V is TRBV28 and J is TRBJ2-6, with TRBD1 as a possible D gene (5 bases). The CDR3 runs 15 residues. Germline loops: CDR1 MDHEN, CDR2 SYDVKM. The CDR3 DNA reads as TGTGCCAGCAGTTTAACGCACTCTGGGGCCAACGTTCTGACTTTC. It encodes CASSLTHSGANVLTF.

This clonotype was seen many times. The chain is built from TRBV4-1 and TRBJ1-2; TRBD1 matches 8 bases. The V gene's germline CDR1 is MGHRA and CDR2 YSYEKL. The CDR3 is 17 residues long. V was clipped by 0 bases and J by 6 bases; unmatched bases: 12. The CDR3 is CASSQDVGQGQLNGYTF. The CDR3 DNA reads as TGCGCCAGCAGCCAAGATGTAGGACAGGGACAACTGAATGGCTACACCTTC.

This chain links TRBV4-1 with TRBJ2-1, with 12 bases aligning to TRBD2. The CDR3 consists of 18 residues. V was clipped by 1 base and J by 7 bases; unmatched bases: 11. Germline V gene lookup returns CDR1 MGHRA and CDR2 YSYEKL. The CDR3 reads CASSQVLAGGPGRNEQFF. CDR3 nucleotide sequence: TGCGCCAGCAGCCAAGTTCTAGCGGGAGGGCCGGGTAGAAATGAGCAGTTCTTC.

The sample holds many counts of this clonotype. This chain uses TRBV5-1 with TRBJ1-2; tentative D call: TRBD1 (5 bases). This CDR3 has 14 residues. Germline values: CDR1 SGHRS, CDR2 YFSETQ. The V and J ends lost 6 bases and 3 bases respectively, with 15 bases between them. Here the CDR3 DNA reads TGCGCCAGCACCACCACTGGGGCTGACTATGGCTACACCTTC. This translates into CASTTTGADYGYTF.

This clonotype turned up a few times. The V gene is TRBV20-1, the J gene TRBJ2-3; D may match TRBD1 or TRBD2 (6 bases each). In germline, CDR1 is DFQATT, CDR2 SNEGSKA (reference sequence). The length of the CDR3 is 16 residues. The ends were cut back, 3 bases at V and 2 bases at J, with 18 bases in the middle. In DNA form, the CDR3 reads TGCAGTGCTAGTAAGGTTGGGGGGCCTTTCACAGATACGCAGTATTTT. This sequence encodes CSASKVGGPFTDTQYF.

This clonotype came up once. Being one base from a much bigger clone, this may be a read error. The chain combines TRBV6-2 or TRBV6-3 with TRBJ2-7; D unresolved. This CDR3 region has 13 residues. V shed 4 bases and J shed 4 bases, with 11 bases lying between them. The germline gives CDR1 MNHEY, CDR2 SVGEGT. This CDR3 reads CASSCEVGYEQYF. DNA for the CDR3: TGTGCCAGCAGTTGCGAGGTGGGGTACGAGCAGTACTTC.

The chain is built from TRBV20-1 and TRBJ2-5; 7 bases fit TRBD1. J gave up 3 bases and V 6 bases, and 7 bases lay outside the gene matches. Germline lookup yields CDR1 DFQATT and CDR2 SNEGSKA (reference sequence). The CDR3 length is 13 residues. This CDR3 reads CSAGGGYKETQYF. CDR3 nucleotide sequence: TGCAGTGCAGGGGGCGGGTATAAAGAGACCCAGTACTTC.

The chain employs TRBV5-1 and TRBJ2-3; D is possibly TRBD1 (5 bases). Germline V lookup: CDR1 SGHRS, CDR2 YFSETQ. V was trimmed by 5 bases and J by 0 bases, leaving 10 bases between them. The CDR3 sequence is 14 residues long. CDR3 loop: CASRDGASTDTQYF. CDR3 DNA sequence: TGCGCCAGCAGGGATGGGGCCAGCACAGATACGCAGTATTTT.

A word on this clonotype: It may be a read error: a sequence one base away is much more abundant. This chain connects TRBV7-9 to TRBJ2-7, with 9 bases lining up with TRBD1. CDR1 and CDR2 (germline): SEHNR, FQNEAQ (reference sequence). The CDR3 loop spans 13 amino acids. The CDR3 coding sequence is TGTGCCAGCAGCCGGGGGGACAGGGACGAGCAGGACTTC. Translating gives CASSRGDRDEQDF.

This sequence joins TRBV7-2 and TRBJ1-1; D ambiguous. Germline V CDR1 and CDR2: SGHTA, FQGNSA. The CDR3 length is 11 residues. V was clipped by 7 bases and J by 4 bases, with 7 bases between them. The CDR3 DNA follows: TGTGCCAGCATCTTGAGCACTGAAGCTTTCTTT. Translated: CASILSTEAFF. Combining the CDR3 with reference TRBV7-2 and TRBJ1-1 gives the whole variable domain GAGVSQSPSNKVTEKGKDVELRCDPISGHTALYWYRQSLGQGLEFLIYFQGNSAPDKSGLPSDRFSAERTGGSVSTLTIQRTQQEDSAVYLCASILSTEAFFGQGTRLTVV.

The genes are TRBV29-1 and TRBJ2-7; D gene unclear. Germline loops: CDR1 SQVTM, CDR2 ANQGSEA. The CDR3 covers 11 residues. CDR3 in DNA: TGCCGCGCGGAGCTGACCTACGAGCAGTACTTC. Its protein product is CRAELTYEQYF.

In this sample, this clonotype turned up a few times. The DNA of the CDR3 is TGCAGTGCTCAAAAAGGGGCGTTGCGAACCCGGGATGAGCAGTTCTTC. Protein: CSAQKGALRTRDEQFF. This chain connects TRBV20-1 to TRBJ2-1, with D possibly being TRBD1 (5 bases). Germline V gene sequence: CDR1 DFQATT, CDR2 SNEGSKA (reference sequence). This CDR3 contains 16 residues. Trimming cost V 5 bases and J 8 bases, with 25 bases left between them.

The CDR3 DNA is TGTGCCAGCAGCTTAGCGTCCGGGCAGAAGTCCTACGAGCAGTACTTC. The encoded protein is CASSLASGQKSYEQYF. The genes are TRBV7-9 and TRBJ2-7; D gene uncertain. The germline gives CDR1 SEHNR, CDR2 FQNEAQ (reference sequence). CDR3 size: 16 residues. The V end was cut by 0 bases, the J end by 1 base, with 13 bases between.

The CDR3 here is CASSFRDSQFF. CDR3 sequence (DNA): TGTGCCAGCAGCTTCCGGGACAGTCAGTTCTTC. This sequence joins TRBV7-9 and TRBJ2-1, with 7 bases fitting TRBD1. Germline values: CDR1 SEHNR, CDR2 FQNEAQ (reference sequence). The V gene end was trimmed by 3 bases and the J gene end by 13 bases; junction bases not matched to a gene: 3. The CDR3 is 11 amino acids.

About this clonotype: The junction does not match germline at one end; this may be a read error. This chain links TRBV28 with TRBJ2-7; 7 bases match TRBD1. CDR1 and CDR2 from the germline V gene are MDHEN and SYDVKM. This CDR3 comprises 14 residues. The CDR3 coding sequence is TGTGCCATCAGTTTTACACAGGGGCCCTACGAGCAGTACTTC. It yields the protein CAISFTQGPYEQYF.

This clonotype occurred many times. CDR3 in DNA: TGCGCCAGCAGCCAAGACGCGGAGGGCGTCATCAAAAACATTCAGTACTTC. It codes for CASSQDAEGVIKNIQYF. The rearrangement uses TRBV4-3 and TRBJ2-4, with TRBD2 as a possible D gene (6 bases). V was pared by 0 bases and J by 3 bases, with 15 bases between. CDR1 LGHNA and CDR2 YSLEER come from the germline V gene. The CDR3 covers 17 residues.

This clonotype was observed a few times. The chain joins TRBV7-6 to TRBJ2-1; 13 bases match TRBD2. Germline V lookup: CDR1 SGHVS, CDR2 FNYEAQ. CDR3 length equals 17 residues. Trimming took 4 bases from V and 4 from J; bases not matched to a gene: 7. Here the CDR3 reads CASSSELGLAGYNEQFF. CDR3 sequence (DNA): TGTGCCAGCAGCTCTGAGCTGGGACTAGCGGGGTACAATGAGCAGTTCTTC.